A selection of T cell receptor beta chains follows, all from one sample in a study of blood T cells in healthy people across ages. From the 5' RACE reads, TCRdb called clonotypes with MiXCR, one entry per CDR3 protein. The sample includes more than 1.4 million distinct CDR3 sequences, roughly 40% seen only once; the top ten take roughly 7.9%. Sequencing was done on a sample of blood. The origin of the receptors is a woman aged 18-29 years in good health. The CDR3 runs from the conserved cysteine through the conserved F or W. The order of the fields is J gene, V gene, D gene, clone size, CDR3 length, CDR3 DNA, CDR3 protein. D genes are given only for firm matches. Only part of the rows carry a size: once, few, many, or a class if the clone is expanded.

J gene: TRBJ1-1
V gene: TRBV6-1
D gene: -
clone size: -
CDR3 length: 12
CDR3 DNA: TGTGCCAGCAGTGAGGGAGCCACTGAAGCTTTCTTT
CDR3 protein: CASSEGATEAFF

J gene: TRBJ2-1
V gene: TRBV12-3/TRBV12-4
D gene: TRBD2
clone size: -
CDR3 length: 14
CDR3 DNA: TGTGCCAGCAGTTTGGTAGCGGGGGGGACCGAGCAGTTCTTC
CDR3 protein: CASSLVAGGTEQFF

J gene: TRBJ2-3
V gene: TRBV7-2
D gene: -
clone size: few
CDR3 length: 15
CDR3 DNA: TGTGCCAGCAGCTTTTCGAGACAACTCACAGATACGCAGTATTTT
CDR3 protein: CASSFSRQLTDTQYF

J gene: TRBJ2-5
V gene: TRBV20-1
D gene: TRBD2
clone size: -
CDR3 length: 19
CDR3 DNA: TGCAGTGCTAGAGACCCTAGCGGGAGGGGTAGGGCAGGCTACAATGAGCAGTACTTC
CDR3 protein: CSARDPSGRGRAGYNEQYF

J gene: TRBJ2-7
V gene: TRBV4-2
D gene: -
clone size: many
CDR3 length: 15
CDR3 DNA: TGTGCCAGCAGCCAAGAAGAGGGGGGCCATTACGAGCAGTACTTC
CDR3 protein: CASSQEEGGHYEQYF

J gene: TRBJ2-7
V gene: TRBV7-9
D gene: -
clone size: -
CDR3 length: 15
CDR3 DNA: TGTGCCAGCAGCTCCCAGGATTGGCCCTCCTACGAGCAGTACTTC
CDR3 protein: CASSSQDWPSYEQYF

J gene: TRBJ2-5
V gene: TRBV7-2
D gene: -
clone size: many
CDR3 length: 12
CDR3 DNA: TGTGCCAGCAGCCCGCGCCAAGAGACCCAGTACTTC
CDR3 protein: CASSPRQETQYF

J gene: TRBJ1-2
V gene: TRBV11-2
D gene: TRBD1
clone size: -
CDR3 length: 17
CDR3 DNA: TGTGCCAGCAGCTTCTCCGGGACAGGGGGCGCGGGCTATGGCTACACCTTC
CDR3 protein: CASSFSGTGGAGYGYTF

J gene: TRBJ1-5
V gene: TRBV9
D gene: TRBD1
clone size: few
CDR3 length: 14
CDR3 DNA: TGTGCCAGCAGCACCGGGACAGGAGATCAGCCCCAGCATTTT
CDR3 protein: CASSTGTGDQPQHF

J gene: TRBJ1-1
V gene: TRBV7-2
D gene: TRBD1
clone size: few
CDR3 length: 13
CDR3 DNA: TGTGCCAGCAGCCCGAGGACAGGGGGCTATGCTTTCTTT
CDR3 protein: CASSPRTGGYAFF

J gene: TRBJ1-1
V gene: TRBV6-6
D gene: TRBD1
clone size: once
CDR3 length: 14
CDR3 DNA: TGTGCCAGCGGGGGGGGGACAGGGTCTTCTGAAGCTTTCTTT
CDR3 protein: CASGGGTGSSEAFF

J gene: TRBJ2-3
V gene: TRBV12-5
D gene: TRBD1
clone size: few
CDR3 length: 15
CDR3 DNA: TGTGCTAGTGGTTCGGACAGGGTGCCCACAGATACGCAGTATTTT
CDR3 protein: CASGSDRVPTDTQYF

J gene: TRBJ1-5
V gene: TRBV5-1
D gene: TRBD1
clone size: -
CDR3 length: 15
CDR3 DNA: TGCGCCAGCAGCTTGGGGGACAGCCCGAATCGGCCCCAGCATTTT
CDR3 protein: CASSLGDSPNRPQHF

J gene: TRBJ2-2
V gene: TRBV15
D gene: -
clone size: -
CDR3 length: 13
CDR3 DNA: TGTGCCACCACCGACAAGTCCCCCGGGGAGCTGTTTTTT
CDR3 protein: CATTDKSPGELFF